This T cell receptor (beta chain) was observed in a study of OX40 agonist ivuxolimab in advanced cancers. Measured with immunoSEQ multiplex PCR; TCRdb has only the in-frame clones, and not every one. The sample consists of 50,000 to 70,000 clones, approximately 93% of them appearing once. Germline loops: CDR1 SGHNT, CDR2 YYREEE (reference sequence). V was clipped by 3 bases and J by 1 base, with 16 bases between them. The CDR3 spans 16 residues. The starting material was CD4+ or CD8+ T cells sorted from blood, obtained in a trial of the OX40 agonist ivuxolimab. The sequence was obtained from an adult with an advanced solid tumor such as melanoma, head and neck, liver or kidney cancer. The rearrangement links TRBV5-4 to TRBJ1-1; weak D call: TRBD1 (6 bases). The CDR3 bases are TGTGCCAGCAGCTCCCCTGGGACACCAGGGAACACTGAAGCTTTCTTT. Protein product: CASSSPGTPGNTEAFF.